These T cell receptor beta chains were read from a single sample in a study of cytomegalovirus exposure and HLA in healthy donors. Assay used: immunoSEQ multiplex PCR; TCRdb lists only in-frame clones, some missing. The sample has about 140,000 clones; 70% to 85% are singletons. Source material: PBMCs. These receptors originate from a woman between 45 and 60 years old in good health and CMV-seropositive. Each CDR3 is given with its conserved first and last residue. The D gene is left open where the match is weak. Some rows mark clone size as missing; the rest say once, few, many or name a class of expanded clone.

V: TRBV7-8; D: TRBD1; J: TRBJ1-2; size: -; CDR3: CASSWDRGNDGYTF; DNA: TGTGCCAGCAGCTGGGACAGGGGGAATGATGGCTACACCTTC
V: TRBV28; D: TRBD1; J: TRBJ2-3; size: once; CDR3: CASTQDTPGQGSDTQYF; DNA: TGTGCCAGCACCCAAGACACCCCGGGACAGGGGTCAGATACGCAGTATTTT
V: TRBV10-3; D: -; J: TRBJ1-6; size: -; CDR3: CAISDTGDNSPLHF; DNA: TGTGCCATCAGTGATACAGGCGATAATTCACCCCTCCACTTT
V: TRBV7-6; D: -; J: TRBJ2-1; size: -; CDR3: CASSLQVYNEQFF; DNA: TGTGCCAGCAGCTTACAGGTTTACAATGAGCAGTTCTTC
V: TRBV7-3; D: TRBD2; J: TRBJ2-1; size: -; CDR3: CASSLALAGGDEQFF; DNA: TGTGCCAGCAGCTTAGCACTAGCGGGGGGGGATGAGCAGTTCTTC
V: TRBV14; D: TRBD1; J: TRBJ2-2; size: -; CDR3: CASSQSVAGGYTGELFF; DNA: TGTGCCAGCAGCCAGTCGGTGGCAGGGGGTTACACCGGGGAGCTGTTTTTT
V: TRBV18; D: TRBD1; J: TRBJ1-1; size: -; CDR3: CASSPAGQATEAFF; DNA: TGTGCCAGCTCACCAGCCGGACAGGCCACTGAAGCTTTCTTT
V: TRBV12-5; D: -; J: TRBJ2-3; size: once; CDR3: CASGPERLADTQYF; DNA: TGTGCTAGTGGCCCGGAGAGATTGGCAGATACGCAGTATTTT
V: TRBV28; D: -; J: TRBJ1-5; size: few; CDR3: CASSPLSGSGQPQHF; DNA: TGTGCCAGCAGCCCGCTCTCGGGGTCAGGTCAGCCCCAGCATTTT
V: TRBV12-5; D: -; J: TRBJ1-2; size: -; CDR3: CASGLVEGGYTF; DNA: TGTGCTAGTGGTTTGGTAGAGGGTGGCTACACCTTC
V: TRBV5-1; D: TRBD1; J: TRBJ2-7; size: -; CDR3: CASSSRQGEYEQYF; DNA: TGCGCCAGCAGCTCAAGACAGGGCGAGTACGAGCAGTACTTC
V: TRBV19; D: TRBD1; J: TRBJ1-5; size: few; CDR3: CASSVGQGFGWNSNQPQHF; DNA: TGTGCCAGTTCGGTGGGACAGGGATTTGGTTGGAATAGCAATCAGCCCCAGCATTTT
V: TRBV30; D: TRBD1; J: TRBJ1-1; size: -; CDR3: CAWDPTGMNTEAFF; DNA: TGTGCCTGGGATCCGACAGGGATGAACACTGAAGCTTTCTTT
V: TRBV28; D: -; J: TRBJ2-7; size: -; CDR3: CASRRGTFLYEQYF; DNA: TGTGCCAGCAGACGAGGTACCTTCCTCTACGAGCAGTACTTC
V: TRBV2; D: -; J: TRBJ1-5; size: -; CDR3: CASSEGGRGGRRGTQHF; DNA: TGTGCCAGCAGTGAAGGAGGGAGGGGCGGGCGACGTGGGACCCAGCATTTT
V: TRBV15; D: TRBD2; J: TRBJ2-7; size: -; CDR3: CATSRSAGGSYEQYF; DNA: TGTGCCACCAGCAGATCAGCGGGGGGATCTTACGAGCAGTACTTC
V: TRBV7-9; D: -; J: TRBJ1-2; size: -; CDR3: CASSLAGDMNYGYTF; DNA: TGTGCCAGCAGCTTAGCAGGGGACATGAACTATGGCTACACCTTC
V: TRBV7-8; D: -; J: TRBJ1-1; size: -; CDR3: CASSPPRDYTEAFF; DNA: TGTGCCAGCAGCCCCCCCAGGGACTACACTGAAGCTTTCTTT
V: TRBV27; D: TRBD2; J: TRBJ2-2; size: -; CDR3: CASSLLGGDTGELFF; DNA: TGTGCCAGCAGTTTGTTGGGGGGGGACACCGGGGAGCTGTTTTTT
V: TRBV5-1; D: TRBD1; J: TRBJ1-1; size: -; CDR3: CASSFASGTGFGGTEAFF; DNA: TGCGCCAGCAGCTTTGCCTCCGGGACAGGGTTCGGGGGGACTGAAGCTTTCTTT
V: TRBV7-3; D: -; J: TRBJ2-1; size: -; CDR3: CASSDASEQFF; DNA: TGTGCCAGCAGCGATGCGAGTGAGCAGTTCTTC
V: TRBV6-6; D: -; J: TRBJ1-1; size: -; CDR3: CASSYGAAGRNTEAFF; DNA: TGTGCCAGCAGTTACGGGGCGGCAGGCCGAAACACTGAAGCTTTCTTT
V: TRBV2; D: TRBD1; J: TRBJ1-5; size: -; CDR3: CASSPRQGAQPQHF; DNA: TGTGCCAGCAGCCCCCGGCAGGGGGCCCAGCCCCAGCATTTT
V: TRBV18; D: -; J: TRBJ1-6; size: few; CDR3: CASSSRDSPRAYNSPLHF; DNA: TGTGCCAGCTCATCCCGGGACTCCCCGAGGGCCTATAATTCACCCCTCCACTTT
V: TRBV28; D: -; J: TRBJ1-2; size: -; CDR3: CAVRRGGSYGYTF; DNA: TGTGCCGTTCGACGGGGGGGGAGTTATGGCTACACCTTC
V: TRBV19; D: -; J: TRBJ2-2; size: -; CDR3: CASSIFRVGAGELFF; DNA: TGTGCCAGTAGTATATTCAGGGTCGGAGCCGGGGAGCTGTTTTTT
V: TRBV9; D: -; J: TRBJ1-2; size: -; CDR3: CASSVDLGEGYGYTF; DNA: TGTGCCAGCAGCGTAGATCTAGGGGAGGGCTATGGCTACACCTTC
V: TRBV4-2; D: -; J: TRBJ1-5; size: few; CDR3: CASSRTESNQPQHF; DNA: TGTGCCAGCAGCCGGACAGAGAGCAATCAGCCCCAGCATTTT
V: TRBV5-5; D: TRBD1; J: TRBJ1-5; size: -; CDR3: CASNPTGGASNQPQHF; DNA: TGTGCCAGCAACCCAACAGGGGGCGCAAGCAATCAGCCCCAGCATTTT
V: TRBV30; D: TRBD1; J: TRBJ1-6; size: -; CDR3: CAWNPEDRAYNSPLHF; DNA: TGTGCCTGGAACCCCGAGGACAGGGCGTATAATTCACCCCTCCACTTT
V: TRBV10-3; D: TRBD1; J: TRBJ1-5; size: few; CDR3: CAISEGTGSNQPQHF; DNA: TGTGCCATCAGTGAAGGGACAGGGTCGAATCAGCCCCAGCATTTT
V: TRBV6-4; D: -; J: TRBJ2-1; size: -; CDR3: CASSQTWQDEQFF; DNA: TGTGCCAGCAGCCAAACCTGGCAGGATGAGCAGTTCTTC
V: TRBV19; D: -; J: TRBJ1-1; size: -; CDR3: CASSINGQLNTEAFF; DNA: TGTGCCAGTAGTATTAATGGACAACTGAACACTGAAGCTTTCTTT
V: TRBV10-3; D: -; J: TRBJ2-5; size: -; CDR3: CAISTGQTQETQYF; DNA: TGTGCCATCAGTACGGGACAAACTCAAGAGACCCAGTACTTC
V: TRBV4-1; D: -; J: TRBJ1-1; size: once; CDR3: CASSHSTFF; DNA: TGCGCCAGCAGCCATTCAACTTTCTTT
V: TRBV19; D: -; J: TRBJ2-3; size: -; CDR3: CASSIASGLSTDTQYF; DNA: TGTGCCAGTAGTATAGCATCAGGGTTGAGCACAGATACGCAGTATTTT
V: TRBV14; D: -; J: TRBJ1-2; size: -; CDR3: CASSQVGSGFYGYTF; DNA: TGTGCCAGCAGCCAAGTGGGCAGCGGATTCTATGGCTACACCTTC
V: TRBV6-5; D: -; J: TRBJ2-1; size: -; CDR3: CASSWGTGRHNEQFF; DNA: TGTGCCAGCAGTTGGGGAACAGGAAGGCACAATGAGCAGTTCTTC
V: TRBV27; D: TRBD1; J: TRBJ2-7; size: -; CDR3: CASSLWTGGGYEQYF; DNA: TGTGCCAGCAGTCTGTGGACAGGGGGTGGTTACGAGCAGTACTTC
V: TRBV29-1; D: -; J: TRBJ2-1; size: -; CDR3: CSVLRTVGNNEQFF; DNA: TGCAGCGTTCTTAGGACAGTAGGGAACAATGAGCAGTTCTTC
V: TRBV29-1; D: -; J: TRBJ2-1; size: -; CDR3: CSGAGAKYNEQFF; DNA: TGCAGCGGCGCGGGGGCGAAATACAATGAGCAGTTCTTC
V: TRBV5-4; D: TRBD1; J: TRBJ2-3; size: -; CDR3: CASSLVRTGGYDTQYF; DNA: TGTGCCAGCAGCTTGGTGAGGACAGGGGGCTACGATACGCAGTATTTT
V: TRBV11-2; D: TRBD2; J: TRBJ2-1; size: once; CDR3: CASRRGAGYNEQFF; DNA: TGTGCCAGCAGGCGGGGGGCGGGATACAATGAGCAGTTCTTC
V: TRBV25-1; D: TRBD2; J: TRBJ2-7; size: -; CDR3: CASSELADFYEQYF; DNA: TGTGCCAGCAGTGAACTAGCGGATTTCTACGAGCAGTACTTC
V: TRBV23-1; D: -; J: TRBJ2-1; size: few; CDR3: CASSPPSSDSSYNEQFF; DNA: TGCGCCAGCAGTCCGCCTTCTAGCGATAGCTCCTACAATGAGCAGTTCTTC
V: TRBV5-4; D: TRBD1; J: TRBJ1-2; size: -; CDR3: CASRRPGQGAGGYTF; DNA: TGTGCCAGCAGGCGGCCGGGACAGGGGGCTGGGGGCTACACCTTC
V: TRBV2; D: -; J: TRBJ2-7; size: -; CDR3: CASSVSGGRGSEQYF; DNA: TGTGCCAGCAGTGTAAGTGGGGGCCGAGGCTCCGAGCAGTACTTC
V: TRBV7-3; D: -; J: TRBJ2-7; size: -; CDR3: CASSSRVGREQYF; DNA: TGTGCCAGCAGCTCCAGGGTTGGGCGGGAGCAGTACTTC